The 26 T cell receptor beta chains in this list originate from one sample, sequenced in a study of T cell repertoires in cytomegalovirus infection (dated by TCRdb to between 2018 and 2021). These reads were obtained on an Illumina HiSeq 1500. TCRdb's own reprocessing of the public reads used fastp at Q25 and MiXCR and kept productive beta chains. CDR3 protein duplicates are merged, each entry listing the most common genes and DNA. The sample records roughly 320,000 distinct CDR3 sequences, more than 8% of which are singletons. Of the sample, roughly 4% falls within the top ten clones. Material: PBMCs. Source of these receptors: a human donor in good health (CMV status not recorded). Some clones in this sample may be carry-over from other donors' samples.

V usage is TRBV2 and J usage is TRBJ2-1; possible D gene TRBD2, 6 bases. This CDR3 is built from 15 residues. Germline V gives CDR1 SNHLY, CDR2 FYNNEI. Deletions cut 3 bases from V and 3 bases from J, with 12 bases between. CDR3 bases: TGTGCCAGCAGTGAGCGGAGGGGCAGCTACAATGAGCAGTTCTTC. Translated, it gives CASSERRGSYNEQFF.

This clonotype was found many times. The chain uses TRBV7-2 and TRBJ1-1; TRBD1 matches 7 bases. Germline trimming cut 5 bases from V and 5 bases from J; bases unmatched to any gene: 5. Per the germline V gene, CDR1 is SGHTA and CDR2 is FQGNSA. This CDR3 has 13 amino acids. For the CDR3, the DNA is TGTGCCAGCAGCAAGTTCAGGGGGACTGAAGCTTTCTTT. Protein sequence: CASSKFRGTEAFF.

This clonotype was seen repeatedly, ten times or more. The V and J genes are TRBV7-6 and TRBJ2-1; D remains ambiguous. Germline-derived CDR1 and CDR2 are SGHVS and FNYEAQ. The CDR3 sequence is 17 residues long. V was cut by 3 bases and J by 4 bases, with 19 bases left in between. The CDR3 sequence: CASSFPPGVLGYNEQFF. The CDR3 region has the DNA TGTGCCAGCAGCTTCCCTCCTGGGGTGTTGGGGTACAATGAGCAGTTCTTC.

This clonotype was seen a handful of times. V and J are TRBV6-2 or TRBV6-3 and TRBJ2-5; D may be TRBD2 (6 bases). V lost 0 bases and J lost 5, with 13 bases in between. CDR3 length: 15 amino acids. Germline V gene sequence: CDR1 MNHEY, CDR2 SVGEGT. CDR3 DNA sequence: TGTGCCAGCAGTTACTCGCGGGGCGCCGGGGAGACCCAGTACTTC. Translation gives CASSYSRGAGETQYF.

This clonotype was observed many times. The DNA of the CDR3 is TGCGCCAGCAGCTCCGGGACGGAACCTTATAATTCACCCCTCCACTTT. This translates into CASSSGTEPYNSPLHF. This chain links TRBV5-1 with TRBJ1-6; weak D call: TRBD1 (5 bases). The CDR3 is made up of 16 amino acids. Germline-derived CDR1 and CDR2 are SGHRS and YFSETQ. V was pared by 3 bases and J by 4 bases, with 14 bases between. Supplemented by reference TRBV5-1 and TRBJ1-6, the full variable domain reads KAGVTQTPRYLIKTRGQQVTLSCSPISGHRSVSWYQQTPGQGLQFLFEYFSETQRNKGNFPGRFSGRQFSNSRSEMNVSTLELGDSALYLCASSSGTEPYNSPLHFGNGTRLTVT.

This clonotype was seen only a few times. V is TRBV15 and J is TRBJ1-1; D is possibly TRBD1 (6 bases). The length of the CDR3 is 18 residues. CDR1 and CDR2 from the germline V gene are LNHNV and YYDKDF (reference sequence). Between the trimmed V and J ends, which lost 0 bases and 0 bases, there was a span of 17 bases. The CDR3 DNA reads TGTGCCACCAGCAGAGATCTGGGGGCGCGGAGAATGAACACTGAAGCTTTCTTT. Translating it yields CATSRDLGARRMNTEAFF.

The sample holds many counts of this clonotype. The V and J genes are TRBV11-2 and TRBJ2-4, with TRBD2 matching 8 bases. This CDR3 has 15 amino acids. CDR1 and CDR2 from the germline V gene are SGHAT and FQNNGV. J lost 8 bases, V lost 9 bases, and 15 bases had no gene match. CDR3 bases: TGTGCCAGTACAAATTCCGGGACTAGTCTAGACATTCAGTACTTC. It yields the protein CASTNSGTSLDIQYF.

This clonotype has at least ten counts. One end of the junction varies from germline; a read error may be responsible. Written as DNA, the CDR3 is TGTGCCAGCAGCTTAGCGGCCCGTCCTCCCCACTTC. Its protein product is CASSLAARPPHF. The chain links TRBV7-2 to TRBJ2-7; D gene uncertain. The CDR3 extends over 12 amino acids. Germline CDR1 and CDR2: SGHTA and FQGNSA.

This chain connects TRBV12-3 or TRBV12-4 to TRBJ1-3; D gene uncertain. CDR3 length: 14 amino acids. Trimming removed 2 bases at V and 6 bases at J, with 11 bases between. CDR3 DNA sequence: TGTGCCAGCAGTTTAACGGGCAGGCCAAACACCATATATTTT. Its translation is CASSLTGRPNTIYF.

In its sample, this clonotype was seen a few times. The CDR3 nucleotides read TGTGCCAGCCCAGCGGGGAATCAGCCCCAGCATTTT. Translating it yields CASPAGNQPQHF. V is TRBV6-8 and J is TRBJ1-5; D is ambiguous. The ends were cut back, 8 bases at V and 4 bases at J, with 9 bases in the middle. The CDR3 length is 12 residues. Germline CDR1 is MNHGY and CDR2 is SAAAGT.

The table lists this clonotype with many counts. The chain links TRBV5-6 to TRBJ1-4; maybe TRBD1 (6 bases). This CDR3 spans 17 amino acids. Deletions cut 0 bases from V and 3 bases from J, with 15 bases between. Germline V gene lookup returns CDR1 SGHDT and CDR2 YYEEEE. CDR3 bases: TGTGCCAGCAGCTTGGGCACAGGGCTGATGTCTAATGAAAAACTGTTTTTT. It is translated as CASSLGTGLMSNEKLFF.

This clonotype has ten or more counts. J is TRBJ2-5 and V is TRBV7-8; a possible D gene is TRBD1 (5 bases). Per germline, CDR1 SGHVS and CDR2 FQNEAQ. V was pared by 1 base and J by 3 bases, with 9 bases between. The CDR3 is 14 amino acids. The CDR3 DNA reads TGTGCCAGCAGCTTAGGGGGCAGGAAAGAGACCCAGTACTTC. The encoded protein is CASSLGGRKETQYF.

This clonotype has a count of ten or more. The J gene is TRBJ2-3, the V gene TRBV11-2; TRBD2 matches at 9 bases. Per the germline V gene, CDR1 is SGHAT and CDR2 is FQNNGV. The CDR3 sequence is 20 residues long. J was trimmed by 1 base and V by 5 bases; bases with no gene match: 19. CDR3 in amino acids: CASSPWSREGRRIRTDTQYF. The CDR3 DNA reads TGTGCCAGCAGCCCCTGGTCGCGGGAGGGCCGACGCATACGCACAGATACGCAGTATTTT. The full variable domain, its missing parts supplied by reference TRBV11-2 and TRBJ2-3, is EAGVAQSPRYKIIEKRQSVAFWCNPISGHATLYWYQQILGQGPKLLIQFQNNGVVDDSQLPKDRFSAERLKGVDSTLKIQPAKLEDSAVYLCASSPWSREGRRIRTDTQYFGPGTRLTVL.

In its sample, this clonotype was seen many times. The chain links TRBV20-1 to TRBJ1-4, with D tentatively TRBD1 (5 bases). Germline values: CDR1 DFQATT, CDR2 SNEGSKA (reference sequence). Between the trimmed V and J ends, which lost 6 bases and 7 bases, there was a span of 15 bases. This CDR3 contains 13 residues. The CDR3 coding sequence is TGCAGTGCAACCGTCGGGGGAAGTGAAAAACTGTTTTTT. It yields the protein CSATVGGSEKLFF.

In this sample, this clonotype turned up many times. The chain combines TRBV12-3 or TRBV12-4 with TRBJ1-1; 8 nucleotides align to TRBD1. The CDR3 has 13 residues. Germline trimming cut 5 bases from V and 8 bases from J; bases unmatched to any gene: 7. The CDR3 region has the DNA TGTGCCAGCAGTCGGACAGGGCAATCGGAAGCTTTCTTT. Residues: CASSRTGQSEAFF.

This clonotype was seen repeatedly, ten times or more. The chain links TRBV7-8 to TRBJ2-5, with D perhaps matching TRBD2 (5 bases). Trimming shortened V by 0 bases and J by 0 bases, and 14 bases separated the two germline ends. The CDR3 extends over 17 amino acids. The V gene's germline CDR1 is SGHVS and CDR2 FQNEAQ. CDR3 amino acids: CASSLAEEALYQETQYF. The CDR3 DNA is TGTGCCAGCAGCTTAGCGGAGGAGGCCCTGTACCAAGAGACCCAGTACTTC.

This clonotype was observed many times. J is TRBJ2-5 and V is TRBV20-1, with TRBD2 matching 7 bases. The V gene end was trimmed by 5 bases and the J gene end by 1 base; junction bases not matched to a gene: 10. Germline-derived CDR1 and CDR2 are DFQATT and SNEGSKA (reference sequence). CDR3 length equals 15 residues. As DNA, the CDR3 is TGCAGTGCTGGAAGTGACAGCGGGACCCAAGAGACCCAGTACTTC. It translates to CSAGSDSGTQETQYF.

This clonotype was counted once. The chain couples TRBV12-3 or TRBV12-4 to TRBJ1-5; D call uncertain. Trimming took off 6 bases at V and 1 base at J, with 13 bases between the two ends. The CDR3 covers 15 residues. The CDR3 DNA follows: TGTGCCAGCAGCCCCGCCTGGCAGAGCAATCAGCCCCAGCATTTT. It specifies CASSPAWQSNQPQHF.

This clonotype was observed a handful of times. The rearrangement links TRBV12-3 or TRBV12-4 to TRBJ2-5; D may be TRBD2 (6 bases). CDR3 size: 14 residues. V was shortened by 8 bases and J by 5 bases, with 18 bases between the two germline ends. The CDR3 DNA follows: TGTGCCAGCCGGGGGACCCGGGTCTGGGAGACCCAGTACTTC. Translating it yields CASRGTRVWETQYF.

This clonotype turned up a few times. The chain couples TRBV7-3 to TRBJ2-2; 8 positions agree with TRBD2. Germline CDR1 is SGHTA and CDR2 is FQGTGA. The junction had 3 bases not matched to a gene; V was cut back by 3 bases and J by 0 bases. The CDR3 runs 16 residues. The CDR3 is CASSFAGGANTGELFF. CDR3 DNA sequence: TGTGCCAGCAGCTTCGCCGGGGGGGCGAACACCGGGGAGCTGTTTTTT. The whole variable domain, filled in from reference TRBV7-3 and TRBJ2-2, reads GAGVSQTPSNKVTEKGKYVELRCDPISGHTALYWYRQSLGQGPEFLIYFQGTGAADDSGLPNDRFFAVRPEGSVSTLKIQRTERGDSAVYLCASSFAGGANTGELFFGEGSRLTVL.

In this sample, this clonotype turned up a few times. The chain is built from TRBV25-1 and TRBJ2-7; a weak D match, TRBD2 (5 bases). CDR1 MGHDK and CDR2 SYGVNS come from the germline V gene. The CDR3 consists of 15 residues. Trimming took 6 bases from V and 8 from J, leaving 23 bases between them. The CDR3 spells CASSQPGVMGLQQYF. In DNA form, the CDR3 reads TGTGCCAGCAGCCAACCCGGGGTAATGGGCTTACAGCAGTACTTC.

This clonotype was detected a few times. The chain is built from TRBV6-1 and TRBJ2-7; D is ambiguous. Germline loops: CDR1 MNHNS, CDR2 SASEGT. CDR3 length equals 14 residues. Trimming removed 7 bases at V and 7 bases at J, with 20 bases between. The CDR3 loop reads CASNALEKIGEQYF. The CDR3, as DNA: TGTGCCAGCAATGCTTTGGAAAAAATCGGGGAGCAGTACTTC.

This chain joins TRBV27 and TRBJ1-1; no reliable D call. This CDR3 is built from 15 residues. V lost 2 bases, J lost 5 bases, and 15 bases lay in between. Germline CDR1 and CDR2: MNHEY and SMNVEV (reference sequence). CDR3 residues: CASSLRLGLGTEAFF. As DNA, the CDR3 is TGTGCCAGCAGTTTACGTCTAGGGTTGGGGACTGAAGCTTTCTTT.

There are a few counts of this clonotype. CDR3 in amino acids: CASRQQGYSNQPQHF. The CDR3, as DNA: TGTGCCAGCAGACAACAGGGGTATAGCAATCAGCCCCAGCATTTT. The chain uses TRBV2 and TRBJ1-5; TRBD1 aligns across 7 bases. With V trimmed by 6 bases and J by 0 bases, 5 bases remained unmatched. CDR1 SNHLY and CDR2 FYNNEI come from the germline V gene. The CDR3 consists of 15 residues.

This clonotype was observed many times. CDR3: CASSLMWTVSANYGYTF. The DNA of the CDR3 is TGTGCCAGCAGCTTAATGTGGACGGTTTCAGCTAACTATGGCTACACCTTC. The V call is TRBV7-2, the J call TRBJ1-2; D remains ambiguous. The length of the CDR3 is 17 residues. Germline V gene data show CDR1 as SGHTA and CDR2 as FQGNSA. Trimming removed 2 bases from V and 0 bases from J, with 16 bases in between.

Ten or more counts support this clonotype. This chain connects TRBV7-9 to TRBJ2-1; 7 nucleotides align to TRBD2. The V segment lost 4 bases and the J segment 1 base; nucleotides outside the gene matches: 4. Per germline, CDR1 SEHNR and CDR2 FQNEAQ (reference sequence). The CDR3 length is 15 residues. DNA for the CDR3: TGTGCCAGCAGCTATGCGGGAGTATCCTACAATGAGCAGTTCTTC. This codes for CASSYAGVSYNEQFF.